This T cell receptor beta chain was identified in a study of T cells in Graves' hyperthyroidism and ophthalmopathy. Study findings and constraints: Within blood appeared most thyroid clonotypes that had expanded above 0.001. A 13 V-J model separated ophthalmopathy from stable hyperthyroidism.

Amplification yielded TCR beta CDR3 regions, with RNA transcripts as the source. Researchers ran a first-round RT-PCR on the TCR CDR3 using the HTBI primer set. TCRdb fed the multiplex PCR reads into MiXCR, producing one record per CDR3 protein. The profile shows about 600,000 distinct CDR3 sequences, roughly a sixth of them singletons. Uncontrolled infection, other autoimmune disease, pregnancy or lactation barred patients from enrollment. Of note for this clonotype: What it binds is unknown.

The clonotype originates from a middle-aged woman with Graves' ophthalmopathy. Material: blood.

The DNA of the CDR3 is TGTGCCAGCAGTTATGAGAGGGATTCACCCCTCCACTTT. Translating it yields CASSYERDSPLHF. J is TRBJ1-6 and V is TRBV27; D remains unclear. V lost 4 bases and J 8 bases, leaving 9 bases between the germline ends. This CDR3 comprises 13 residues. Per the germline V gene, CDR1 is MNHEY and CDR2 is SMNVEV (reference sequence).